A single sample gave rise to the 26 T cell receptor beta chains below, sequenced in a study of T-cell reconstitution after alpha-beta-depleted transplantation in children. The TCRbeta library incorporated unique molecular identifiers. One entry per CDR3 protein, called by TCRdb with MiXCR from the PCR reads. The profile shows around 960,000 distinct CDR3 sequences, roughly 29% of them singletons. Sequences were derived from PBMCs, mostly from graft donor cells, sampled 360 days after TCRalphabeta/CD19-depleted stem cell transplant. These receptors came from a boy in the first two years of life who had a stem cell transplant for SCID, so the T cells may come from the graft donor.

This clonotype appeared many times. The chain employs TRBV3-1 and TRBJ2-5; TRBD2 matches 10 bases. Germline V gene sequence: CDR1 LGHDT, CDR2 YNNKEL (reference sequence). This CDR3 has 16 amino acids. J lost 2 bases, V lost 4 bases, and 7 bases had no gene match. For the CDR3, the DNA is TGTGCCAGCAGCCCTCGACTAGCGGGCAGACAAGAGACCCAGTACTTC. Translation: CASSPRLAGRQETQYF.

This clonotype came up many times. V gene TRBV28 combines with J gene TRBJ2-3; 9 bases line up with TRBD2. This CDR3 comprises 14 residues. CDR1 MDHEN and CDR2 SYDVKM come from the germline V gene. Losses at the gene ends were 6 bases for V and 2 bases for J; bases not matched to a gene: 3. CDR3: CASRLAGYTDTQYF. For the CDR3, the DNA is TGTGCCAGCAGACTAGCGGGTTACACAGATACGCAGTATTTT.

The rearrangement joins TRBV6-1 to TRBJ2-1; no reliable D call. The CDR3 contains 14 residues. Germline-derived CDR1 and CDR2 are MNHNS and SASEGT. The V and J ends lost 6 bases and 3 bases respectively, with 12 bases between them. CDR3 amino acids: CASSWMGNYNEQFF. The CDR3 DNA sequence: TGTGCCAGCAGCTGGATGGGGAACTACAATGAGCAGTTCTTC.

This clonotype was recorded a few times. CDR3 sequence reads: CASSFGQGLSEQYF. The CDR3, as DNA: TGTGCCAGCAGCTTCGGACAGGGTTTGAGCGAGCAGTACTTC. V gene TRBV5-6 combines with J gene TRBJ2-7; the match to TRBD1 covers 8 bases. V was pared by 2 bases and J by 6 bases, with 7 bases of the junction left unmatched. This CDR3 is built from 14 residues. From germline, CDR1 is SGHDT and CDR2 YYEEEE.

The chain recombines TRBV5-1 with TRBJ2-5; 8 bases line up with TRBD1. This CDR3 has 17 residues. Germline CDR1 reads SGHRS; CDR2 reads YFSETQ. V gave up 9 bases and J gave up 4 bases; unmatched junction bases: 20. CDR3 in amino acids: CATRGGDRGGRGETQYF. In nucleotides, the CDR3 is TGCGCCACCCGCGGTGGAGACAGGGGTGGAAGAGGAGAGACCCAGTACTTC. The full variable domain, in which reference TRBV5-1 and TRBJ2-5 provide the parts outside the CDR3, is KAGVTQTPRYLIKTRGQQVTLSCSPISGHRSVSWYQQTPGQGLQFLFEYFSETQRNKGNFPGRFSGRQFSNSRSEMNVSTLELGDSALYLCATRGGDRGGRGETQYFGPGTRLLVL.

V is TRBV12-3 or TRBV12-4 and J is TRBJ2-7; 12 bases align to TRBD1. The CDR3 runs 14 residues. Germline trimming cut 8 bases from V and 4 bases from J; bases unmatched to any gene: 6. The CDR3 loop reads CASAGTGGAYEQYF. The CDR3 DNA sequence: TGTGCCAGCGCCGGGACAGGGGGCGCATACGAGCAGTACTTC.

This clonotype was found a few times. V and J are TRBV7-2 and TRBJ1-5; no clear D. The germline V gene has CDR1 SGHTA and CDR2 FQGNSA. The V end lost 1 base, the J end lost 5 bases, and 12 bases lay between the germline ends. The CDR3 has 15 amino acids. In DNA form, the CDR3 reads TGTGCCAGCAGCTTAGTTTCTACTAAGGATCAGCCCCAGCATTTT. Its translation is CASSLVSTKDQPQHF.

This chain's CDR3 is CASSPTHSTEAFF. CDR3 nucleotides: TGTGCCAGCAGCCCCACCCACAGCACTGAAGCTTTCTTT. J is TRBJ1-1 and V is TRBV5-6; D gene uncertain. V dropped 4 bases and J dropped 4 bases, with 11 bases sitting between them. CDR1 is SGHDT and CDR2 is YYEEEE in the germline V gene. This CDR3 contains 13 residues.

V is TRBV5-6 and J is TRBJ2-5; D remains unclear. The CDR3 is made up of 13 amino acids. V lost 4 bases to trimming and J lost 6 bases, with 13 bases between them. Germline CDR1 is SGHDT and CDR2 is YYEEEE. The CDR3 DNA follows: TGTGCCAGCAGCCAAGACATTTCCAAGACCCAGTACTTC. The encoded protein is CASSQDISKTQYF.

The chain recombines TRBV5-1 with TRBJ2-7; TRBD1 or TRBD2 may be the D gene (5 bases each). Trimming took off 4 bases at V and 0 bases at J, with 17 bases between the two ends. Germline loops: CDR1 SGHRS, CDR2 YFSETQ. The CDR3 sequence is 16 residues long. CDR3 in amino acids: CASSPLGRESSYEQYF. The CDR3 nucleotides read TGCGCCAGCAGCCCCCTGGGACGGGAAAGCTCCTACGAGCAGTACTTC. The full variable domain, in which reference TRBV5-1 and TRBJ2-7 provide the parts outside the CDR3, is KAGVTQTPRYLIKTRGQQVTLSCSPISGHRSVSWYQQTPGQGLQFLFEYFSETQRNKGNFPGRFSGRQFSNSRSEMNVSTLELGDSALYLCASSPLGRESSYEQYFGPGTRLTVT.

This clonotype is a singleton in its sample. This chain connects TRBV15 to TRBJ2-1, with D perhaps given as TRBD1 or TRBD2 (5 bases each). CDR3 length equals 12 residues. Germline lookup yields CDR1 LNHNV and CDR2 YYDKDF (reference sequence). Trimming took off 8 bases at V and 4 bases at J, with 9 bases between the two ends. In DNA, the CDR3 is TGTGCCACCCGGGACGGATACAATGAGCAGTTCTTC. This encodes CATRDGYNEQFF.

The chain couples TRBV18 to TRBJ1-6; tentative D call: TRBD1 (6 bases). The CDR3 is made up of 13 amino acids. The V and J ends lost 5 bases and 9 bases respectively, with 11 bases between them. Looked up from germline, CDR1 is KGHSH and CDR2 is LQKENI. The CDR3 here is CASSGDRTSPLHF. The CDR3, as DNA: TGTGCCAGCTCAGGAGACAGGACTTCACCCCTCCACTTT.

The chain carries TRBV20-1 and TRBJ1-5; D is possibly TRBD1 (5 bases). There are 13 residues in the CDR3. Germline values: CDR1 DFQATT, CDR2 SNEGSKA (reference sequence). Trimming left V 3 bases short and J 2 bases short, with 8 bases between. The CDR3 is CSASSGRNQPQHF. CDR3 nucleotide sequence: TGCAGTGCTAGTTCGGGGCGCAATCAGCCCCAGCATTTT.

This chain uses TRBV5-1 with TRBJ2-3, with D tentatively TRBD1 (5 bases). Germline V gene sequence: CDR1 SGHRS, CDR2 YFSETQ. The V end was cut by 1 base, the J end by 2 bases, with 11 bases between. CDR3 size: 15 residues. This CDR3 reads CASSLSQGYTDTQYF. DNA for the CDR3: TGCGCCAGCAGCTTGAGTCAGGGCTACACAGATACGCAGTATTTT.

The rearrangement uses TRBV5-5 and TRBJ1-2; maybe TRBD1 (5 bases). The CDR3 runs to 15 residues. V gave up 2 bases and J gave up 5 bases, with 16 bases separating them. CDR1 SGHKS and CDR2 YYEKEE come from the germline V gene (reference sequence). The CDR3 nucleotides read TGTGCCAGCAGCTTAATAGGACATATGATTTATGGCTACACCTTC. Protein: CASSLIGHMIYGYTF.

The gene calls are TRBV12-5 and TRBJ1-2; D unclear. Trimming shortened V by 1 base and J by 3 bases, and 6 bases separated the two germline ends. Per the germline V gene, CDR1 is LGHNT and CDR2 is FRNRAP. The CDR3 has 13 amino acids. The CDR3 region is CASGLGRYYGYTF. DNA of the CDR3: TGTGCTAGTGGTTTGGGGAGGTACTATGGCTACACCTTC.

The chain combines TRBV21-1 with TRBJ1-3. TRBV21-1 is a pseudogene locus. This CDR3 has 17 amino acids. CDR3 DNA sequence: TGTGCCACAAAAAAGACGAGGGACAGAACTTCTGGAAACACCATATATTTT. Residues: CATKKTRDRTSGNTIYF.

The gene calls are TRBV5-1 and TRBJ2-1; D not resolved. Trimming took 0 bases from V and 8 from J, leaving 9 bases between them. This CDR3 comprises 13 residues. Germline V gives CDR1 SGHRS, CDR2 YFSETQ. The CDR3 sequence is CASSLGPVDEQFF. CDR3 nucleotides: TGCGCCAGCAGCTTGGGCCCCGTGGATGAGCAGTTCTTC.

This clonotype was counted between two and nine times. The chain joins TRBV11-2 to TRBJ2-1, with D perhaps TRBD1 or TRBD2 (6 bases each). The germline CDR1 and CDR2 sequences are SGHAT and FQNNGV. This CDR3 has 14 residues. The germline V and J ends were trimmed by 4 bases and 6 bases, with 13 bases remaining between them. CDR3 loop: CASSSQGGGNEQFF. CDR3 DNA: TGTGCCAGCAGCTCACAGGGAGGTGGCAATGAGCAGTTCTTC. The complete variable domain, with remaining parts taken from reference TRBV11-2 and TRBJ2-1, reads EAGVAQSPRYKIIEKRQSVAFWCNPISGHATLYWYQQILGQGPKLLIQFQNNGVVDDSQLPKDRFSAERLKGVDSTLKIQPAKLEDSAVYLCASSSQGGGNEQFFGPGTRLTVL.

The V and J genes are TRBV29-1 and TRBJ2-1, with TRBD2 matching 12 bases. The CDR3 contains 14 residues. V shed 5 bases, J shed 4 bases, and the junction held 3 bases outside the gene matches. CDR1 SQVTM and CDR2 ANQGSEA come from the germline V gene. The CDR3 reads CSVSGLAGYNEQFF. The DNA for the CDR3 is TGCAGCGTTAGCGGACTAGCGGGGTACAATGAGCAGTTCTTC.

V gene TRBV9 combines with J gene TRBJ1-5; D is uncertain. V dropped 5 bases and J dropped 5 bases, with 2 bases sitting between them. The CDR3 is 10 amino acids. Germline V lookup: CDR1 SGDLS, CDR2 YYNGEE. CDR3 loop: CASRDQPQHF. The CDR3 bases are TGTGCCAGCAGGGATCAGCCCCAGCATTTT.

This clonotype occurred a few times. V and J are TRBV29-1 and TRBJ1-3; 7 bases fit TRBD1. Germline loops: CDR1 SQVTM, CDR2 ANQGSEA. The CDR3 consists of 14 residues. V lost 4 bases to trimming and J lost 4 bases; unmatched junction nucleotides: 7. CDR3 sequence (DNA): TGCAGCGTTGCCACAGGGGACCTCGGAAACACCATATATTTT. Its translation: CSVATGDLGNTIYF.

This clonotype was found a few times. The chain carries TRBV6-1 and TRBJ2-3, with TRBD2 identical over 7 bases. CDR1 MNHNS and CDR2 SASEGT come from the germline V gene. CDR3 length: 15 amino acids. V lost 7 bases, J lost 4 bases, and 11 bases stayed unmatched. CDR3 sequence (DNA): TGTGCCAGCACCACGGTGGCAGCGGGATCAGATACGCAGTATTTT. It translates to CASTTVAAGSDTQYF.

The chain has TRBV20-1 and TRBJ2-2; 14 nucleotides agree with TRBD2. The CDR3 covers 16 residues. Germline CDR1 reads DFQATT; CDR2 reads SNEGSKA (reference sequence). Trimming at V came to 1 base and at J to 5 bases, leaving 3 bases not matched to a gene. The CDR3 nucleotides read TGCAGTGCTAGAGTCGGACTAGCGGGGGGTACCGGGGAGCTGTTTTTT. It translates to CSARVGLAGGTGELFF.

This clonotype was counted between two and nine times. CDR3 DNA: TGTGCCAGCAGTGCAACCCTGCTGAGCTCCTACGAGCAGTACTTC. Translating it yields CASSATLLSSYEQYF. V usage is TRBV2 and J usage is TRBJ2-7, with D hard to call. Per the germline V gene, CDR1 is SNHLY and CDR2 is FYNNEI. Trimming stripped 4 bases from V and 0 bases from J, with 13 bases between. This CDR3 has 15 residues.

The chain uses TRBV9 and TRBJ2-5; the D gene is possibly TRBD2 (7 bases). Looked up from germline, CDR1 is SGDLS and CDR2 is YYNGEE. This CDR3 has 14 amino acids. V shed 4 bases and J shed 6 bases, with 16 bases lying between them. The CDR3 DNA reads as TGTGCCAGCAGCCCCCGGGGGGCGGTGCAGACCCAGTACTTC. This sequence encodes CASSPRGAVQTQYF.